This entry describes one T cell receptor beta chain. This entry comes from a study of blood T cell repertoires in COVID-19. Per the original methods: Estimation of nucleated cell counts was performed using reference gene primer amplification. Measured with immunoSEQ multiplex PCR; TCRdb has only the in-frame clones, and not every one. V, J and clone size are those of that table, while D and trimming were read from the DNA. The repertoire includes around 130,000 clones, 75% to 85% of them detected once, and roughly 20% sits in the top ten. The CDR3 covers 19 residues. Germline V CDR1 and CDR2: SGHAT, FQNNGV. V dropped 6 bases and J dropped 1; count of bases not matched to a gene: 12.

The receptor's source is an older man with acute or convalescent COVID-19. The V and J genes are TRBV11-2 and TRBJ2-1; 13 nucleotides agree with TRBD2. The sequenced sample consisted of peripheral blood. The CDR3 spells CASRRTSGGGWGSYNEQFF. The DNA for the CDR3 is TGTGCCAGCAGGCGAACTAGCGGGGGGGGCTGGGGTTCCTACAATGAGCAGTTCTTC.